This entry lists 9 T cell receptor beta chains sequenced from one sample in a study of T cells in Graves' hyperthyroidism and ophthalmopathy. Amplification targeted TCR beta CDR3 regions from RNA transcripts. First-round RT-PCR targeting the TCR CDR3 was performed with the HTBI primer set. TCRdb ran MiXCR on the multiplex PCR reads and lists one entry per CDR3 protein. Found here are 330,000 or so distinct CDR3 sequences, roughly a fifth of them singletons; the top ten hold less than 45%. Sequenced sample: blood. These receptors were obtained from a man aged 45-65 years with Graves' ophthalmopathy.

Ten or more counts support this clonotype. The chain employs TRBV10-3 and TRBJ1-2, with 9 positions matching TRBD1. This CDR3 is 14 amino acids long. Germline V lookup: CDR1 ENHRY, CDR2 SYGVKD. Trimming at V came to 4 bases and at J to 5 bases, leaving 5 bases not matched to a gene. CDR3 loop: CAISGGQGRYGYTF. The CDR3 nucleotides are TGTGCCATCAGTGGGGGACAGGGCCGTTATGGCTACACCTTC.

In this sample, this clonotype turned up a few times. The chain uses TRBV27 and TRBJ2-1; possible D gene TRBD2, 6 bases. CDR1 and CDR2 (germline): MNHEY, SMNVEV (reference sequence). The CDR3 totals 15 residues. Trimming took 6 bases from V and 5 from J, leaving 17 bases between them. The CDR3 region is CASSRRLATHNEQFF. As DNA, the CDR3 is TGTGCCAGCAGCCGGCGGCTAGCGACCCACAATGAGCAGTTCTTC.

The chain joins TRBV28 to TRBJ2-7, with D tentatively TRBD1 (5 bases). This CDR3 spans 15 amino acids. V lost 3 bases to trimming and J lost 0 bases, with 12 bases between them. CDR1 is MDHEN, CDR2 SYDVKM, per germline. The CDR3 nucleotides read TGTGCCAGCAGTTTTTTGGCGACAGTCTCCTACGAGCAGTACTTC. It yields the protein CASSFLATVSYEQYF.

This clonotype has at least ten counts. The V call is TRBV6-5, the J call TRBJ2-1; D perhaps matches TRBD1 (6 bases). Between the trimmed V and J ends, which lost 1 base and 7 bases, there was a span of 8 bases. Germline V gene sequence: CDR1 MNHEY, CDR2 SVGAGI. The length of the CDR3 is 13 residues. CDR3 sequence (DNA): TGTGCCAGCAGTTACTTAACAGGGAATGAGCAGTTCTTC. This encodes CASSYLTGNEQFF.

A note on this clonotype: One base away lies a much larger clone, so this may be a sequencing read error. The V gene is TRBV24-1, the J gene TRBJ1-5, with D possibly matching TRBD1 (5 bases). CDR3 length equals 17 residues. Germline lookup yields CDR1 KGHDR and CDR2 SFDVKD. The CDR3, as DNA: TGTGCCACCGGTGATTTGGAGGGGCGAGAAGGCAATCAGCCCCAGCATTTT. Its translation: CATGDLEGREGNQPQHF.

This clonotype showed up many times. The gene calls are TRBV28 and TRBJ2-5, with a possible D match to TRBD1 (5 bases). The CDR3 consists of 14 residues. V was cut by 6 bases and J by 5 bases, with 16 bases left in between. CDR1 MDHEN and CDR2 SYDVKM come from the germline V gene. The CDR3 loop is CASRPGIVGETQYF. CDR3 DNA: TGTGCCAGCAGACCAGGGATTGTGGGTGAGACCCAGTACTTC.

Ten or more counts support this clonotype. This rearrangement joins TRBV27 to TRBJ2-7, with D perhaps TRBD2 (5 bases). The length of the CDR3 is 13 residues. Trimming removed 5 bases from V and 3 bases from J, with 11 bases in between. Germline CDR1 reads MNHEY; CDR2 reads SMNVEV (reference sequence). The CDR3 loop reads CASSISGNYEQYF. The CDR3 DNA reads as TGTGCCAGCAGTATAAGCGGAAACTACGAGCAGTACTTC.

The chain combines TRBV18 with TRBJ2-2; 8 bases agree with TRBD2. CDR3 size: 16 residues. The germline CDR1 and CDR2 sequences are KGHSH and LQKENI. The J segment lost 6 bases and the V segment lost 4 bases, leaving 10 bases of the junction unmatched. The CDR3 bases are TGTGCCAGCTCACTATCTCGGGAGGGACACTCCGGGGAGCTGTTTTTT. This codes for CASSLSREGHSGELFF.

This clonotype was counted a few times. A much larger clone differs from this one at a single base, so this may be a read error. The V gene is TRBV20-1, the J gene TRBJ2-7; D not certain. The CDR3 contains 14 residues. The germline CDR1 and CDR2 sequences are DFQATT and SNEGSKA (reference sequence). V dropped 6 bases and J dropped 7 bases, with 22 bases sitting between them. In DNA form, the CDR3 reads TGCAGTGCCACCCCGCCTGGCCACAACAATGAGCAGTACTTC. Its protein product is CSATPPGHNNEQYF.